A selection of T cell receptor beta chains follows, all from one sample in a study of radiotherapy plus CTLA-4 blockade in lung cancer. The method was immunoSEQ multiplex PCR; TCRdb's version includes in-frame clones alone and lacks a portion of them. The sample has about 51,000 clones; about four fifths are singletons. The material sequenced was peripheral blood, taken from a patient treated with radiotherapy plus ipilimumab. Receptor source: a human donor with non-small cell lung cancer who had a complete response to radiotherapy plus ipilimumab. The CDR3 runs from the conserved cysteine through the conserved F or W. Each record gives: J gene, V gene, clone size, D gene, CDR3 DNA, CDR3 protein. The D gene is left open where the match is weak. Part of the rows lack a size; the others show once, few, many or a class for expanded clones.

>TRBJ2-3|TRBV5-6|once|-
TGTGCCAGCAGCTTCTCCGGTAGCACAGATACGCAGTATTTT
CASSFSGSTDTQYF
>TRBJ2-1|TRBV5-1|once|TRBD2
TGCGCCAGCAGCATCTCCGGGACTAGCGACAATGAGCAGTTCTTC
CASSISGTSDNEQFF
>TRBJ1-3|TRBV7-2|-|-
TGTGCCAGCAGCTTAAGGGCAGGGGGAAACACCATATATTTT
CASSLRAGGNTIYF
>TRBJ1-1|TRBV14|few|-
TGTGCCAGCAGCGTTTTCGGGGATATGAACACTGAAGCTTTCTTT
CASSVFGDMNTEAFF
>TRBJ2-1|TRBV9|-|TRBD2
TGTGCCAGCAGCGTAAGTGTAGCGGGAGAGGAATGGAATGAGCAGTTCTTC
CASSVSVAGEEWNEQFF
>TRBJ1-5|TRBV10-2|-|-
TGCGCCAGCAGTGTTCGGGGGGATCAGCCCCAGCATTTT
CASSVRGDQPQHF
>TRBJ2-7|TRBV29-1|-|TRBD2
TGCAGCGTTGGTAGCGGGAGAATCTACGAGCAGTACTTC
CSVGSGRIYEQYF
>TRBJ2-2|TRBV9|-|-
TGTGCCAGCAGCGTAGCTCTGCGGGACCTCGGGGAGCTGTTTTTT
CASSVALRDLGELFF
>TRBJ2-3|TRBV7-2|-|-
TGTGCCAGCAGCTTAATGCGGGGTGGCACAGATACGCAGTATTTT
CASSLMRGGTDTQYF
>TRBJ1-5|TRBV18|-|-
TGTGCCAGCTCACCCGAACAGGGAAATCAGCCCCAGCATTTT
CASSPEQGNQPQHF
>TRBJ1-2|TRBV13|-|-
TGTGCCAGCAGACATAGCCTTCGGCTAAACTATGGCTACACCTTC
CASRHSLRLNYGYTF
>TRBJ2-7|TRBV7-2|-|-
TGTGCCAGCAGCTCGTCAGGCGAGACAGCCTCCTACGAGCAGTACTTC
CASSSSGETASYEQYF
>TRBJ1-5|TRBV7-2|-|-
TGTGCCAGCAGCTTAAGCCCATTTCAGCCCCAGCATTTT
CASSLSPFQPQHF
>TRBJ1-2|TRBV30|-|TRBD1
TGTGCCTGGAGTCGATCTGGACAGGGGGCCAACTATGGCTACACCTTC
CAWSRSGQGANYGYTF
>TRBJ1-4|TRBV27|-|-
TGTGCCAGCAGCCGGACGGACTTGAATGAAAAACTGTTTTTT
CASSRTDLNEKLFF
>TRBJ2-1|TRBV11-2|once|-
TGTGCCAGCAGCTTATTTCCGGGAGAGCAGTTCTTC
CASSLFPGEQFF
>TRBJ1-2|TRBV6-1|-|-
TGTGCCAGCACCCAAACATTTAACTATGGCTACACCTTC
CASTQTFNYGYTF
>TRBJ2-7|TRBV18|-|TRBD1
TGTGCCAGCTCAGGGACAGGAACCTACGAGCAGTACTTC
CASSGTGTYEQYF
>TRBJ2-5|TRBV19|-|TRBD1
TGTGCCAGTAGTTCGGGACAGTGGGGGGAGACCCAGTACTTC
CASSSGQWGETQYF
>TRBJ2-1|TRBV28|-|TRBD2
TGTGCCAGTTCCCACCCGGCGGGAGGGCCCGGTGATGAGCAGTTCTTC
CASSHPAGGPGDEQFF
>TRBJ2-2|TRBV6-6|-|TRBD1
TGTGCCAGCTGTGACAGGGGCGACACCGGGGAGCTGTTTTTT
CASCDRGDTGELFF
>TRBJ1-5|TRBV9|once|-
TGTGCCAGCAGCGTAACAGAAAATCAGCCCCAGCATTTT
CASSVTENQPQHF
>TRBJ2-1|TRBV7-9|-|TRBD2
TGTGCCAGCAGAATGCTAGCGGGAGGGTGGAATGAGCAGTTCTTC
CASRMLAGGWNEQFF
>TRBJ2-4|TRBV7-9|-|-
TGTGCCAGCAGCTTTCCACCAGCGCGAGGGAAAAACATTCAGTACTTC
CASSFPPARGKNIQYF
>TRBJ2-1|TRBV5-1|-|-
TGCGCCAGCAGCTCCAGCTCCTACAATGAGCAGTTCTTC
CASSSSSYNEQFF
>TRBJ2-3|TRBV5-3|-|-
TGTGCCAGAAGCGAGGGATGCCCGGTAGCAGATACGCAGTATTTT
CARSEGCPVADTQYF
>TRBJ2-1|TRBV28|-|TRBD2
TGTGCCAGCAGAACCGGGACTAGCGGATACAATGAGCAGTTCTTC
CASRTGTSGYNEQFF
>TRBJ1-2|TRBV6-5|-|-
TGTGCCAGCACCAGGACGGGAGGATACTATGGCTACACCTTC
CASTRTGGYYGYTF
>TRBJ2-1|TRBV4-3|-|TRBD2
TGCGCCAGCAGCCAAATACTAGCGGGAGTTTACAATGAGCAGTTCTTC
CASSQILAGVYNEQFF
>TRBJ1-1|TRBV4-3|-|-
TGCGCCAGCAGCCAAGAACTCGGAGGGCGGCTAAGCAGGGACACTGAAGCTTTCTTT
CASSQELGGRLSRDTEAFF
>TRBJ1-5|TRBV6-5|-|-
TGTGCCAGCAGAACCCGGGACATTACTCAGCCCCAGCATTTT
CASRTRDITQPQHF
>TRBJ1-5|TRBV18|few|-
TGTGCCAGCTCAGGGCAGGGCGAGGAGCCCCAGCATTTT
CASSGQGEEPQHF
>TRBJ2-5|TRBV7-2|-|-
TGTGCCAGCAGCCGACTAGGTGGCGGGCGGGGAGAGACCCAGTACTTC
CASSRLGGGRGETQYF
>TRBJ1-5|TRBV27|-|-
TGTGCCAGCAGAGGGACATTCAATCAGCCCCAGCATTTT
CASRGTFNQPQHF
>TRBJ2-7|TRBV2|once|-
TGTGCCAGCAGAAGGGACTCCTTCTCCTACGAGCAGTACTTC
CASRRDSFSYEQYF
>TRBJ2-1|TRBV10-1|once|TRBD2
TGCGCCAGCAGTGATAGCGGGGGGAGTACGTTCTTC
CASSDSGGSTFF
>TRBJ1-1|TRBV19|few|TRBD1
TGTGCCAGTAGACACAGGGGGCAGAGTGAAGCTTTCTTT
CASRHRGQSEAFF
>TRBJ1-1|TRBV11-2|-|TRBD1
TGTGCCAGCAGCGCCGGACAGGGGTCAAAGGCTGAAGCTTTCTTT
CASSAGQGSKAEAFF
>TRBJ1-3|TRBV6-6|few|-
TGTGCCAGCATCTTGGCTTCGAGGTTCTCTGGAAACACCATATATTTT
CASILASRFSGNTIYF
>TRBJ1-1|TRBV30|few|-
TGTGCCTGGAGTGAATTTACAGGGACTGAAGCTTTCTTT
CAWSEFTGTEAFF
>TRBJ2-1|TRBV7-7|-|-
TGTGCTAGCAGCTTGCAAGGGGGCAATGAGCAGTTCTTC
CASSLQGGNEQFF
>TRBJ1-2|TRBV14|-|-
TGTGCCAGCAGCCCCTTCCAGGGTGGGGATGGCTACACCTTC
CASSPFQGGDGYTF
>TRBJ2-1|TRBV29-1|once|TRBD2
TGCAGCGTTCAACGGGAGGTCTACAATGAGCAGTTCTTC
CSVQREVYNEQFF
>TRBJ2-5|TRBV11-2|-|TRBD2
TGTGCCAGCAGCCTGAACCGGGGGGGCGGGGAGACCCAGTACTTC
CASSLNRGGGETQYF
>TRBJ1-1|TRBV4-1|-|-
-
CASSQFGQGFAGGSSFF
>TRBJ1-4|TRBV9|-|-
TGTGCCAGCAGCGGGGGGAGGGGGGCTACTAATGAAAAACTGTTTTTT
CASSGGRGATNEKLFF
>TRBJ2-2|TRBV19|-|TRBD2
TGTGCCAGTACTGGACTAGCGGGCCACGGGGAGCTGTTTTTT
CASTGLAGHGELFF
>TRBJ2-6|TRBV4-3|-|TRBD1
TGCGCCAGCAGCCCCAGGGACAGGGTCTCTGGGGCCAACGTCCTGACTTTC
CASSPRDRVSGANVLTF
>TRBJ2-1|TRBV27|-|TRBD1
TGTGCCAGCAGTCCGAACAGGGGATACAATGAGCAGTTCTTC
CASSPNRGYNEQFF
>TRBJ2-6|TRBV5-1|-|TRBD1
TGCGCCAGCAGCTTGGCAGGGGGCGCTGGGGCCAACGTCCTGACTTTC
CASSLAGGAGANVLTF
>TRBJ1-5|TRBV7-8|few|TRBD1
TGTGCCAGCAGCTTAGAGGTTCACCTACCCATAGGGGGCGCCGGGGAGCCCCAGCATTTT
CASSLEVHLPIGGAGEPQHF
>TRBJ1-4|TRBV4-1|-|-
TGCGCCAGCAGCCAAGTGAGTGAAAAACTGTTTTTT
CASSQVSEKLFF
>TRBJ2-1|TRBV6-4|few|TRBD2
TGTGCCAGCAGTGACAAGGGACTAGCGGGAGATGAGCAGTTCTTC
CASSDKGLAGDEQFF